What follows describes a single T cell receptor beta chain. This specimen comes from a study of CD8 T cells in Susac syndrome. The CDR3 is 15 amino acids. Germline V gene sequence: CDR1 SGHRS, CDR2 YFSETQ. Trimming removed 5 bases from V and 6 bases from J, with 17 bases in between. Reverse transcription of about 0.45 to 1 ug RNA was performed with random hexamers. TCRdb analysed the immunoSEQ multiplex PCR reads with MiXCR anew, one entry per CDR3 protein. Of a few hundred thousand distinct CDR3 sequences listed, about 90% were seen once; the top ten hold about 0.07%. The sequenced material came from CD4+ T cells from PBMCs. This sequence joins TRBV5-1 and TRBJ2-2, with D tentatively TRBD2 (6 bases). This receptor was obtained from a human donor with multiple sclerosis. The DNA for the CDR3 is TGCGCCAGCAGACCCCCGGGGGTTGCACCCGGGGAGCTGTTTTTT. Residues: CASRPPGVAPGELFF.